The sequence of this TCR beta chain was determined in a study of CD8+ T cells in alopecia areata. Study results and limitations: Sequencing of scalp tissue also captures the resident alphabeta T cells of normal skin. Researchers reported that TCR sharing among patients proved less clear than in mice, possibly HLA-linked. Lesional scalp exceeded normal scalp in clonality, especially in alopecia totalis/universalis.

On this clone: Its antigen remains unknown.

V lost 4 bases to trimming and J lost 5 bases; unmatched junction nucleotides: 7. CDR1 is SGHDT and CDR2 is YYEEEE in the germline V gene. This CDR3 has 14 amino acids. RNA, once extracted, was reverse transcribed into cDNA for use as the sequencing template. Assay used: immunoSEQ multiplex PCR; TCRdb lists only in-frame clones, some missing. This repertoire shows about 140,000 clones, about three fifths found once; its top ten account for 30% to 45%. This clonotype was sampled from a human donor in good health. The specimen was CD8+ T cells sorted from blood. The chain uses TRBV5-6 and TRBJ2-5; TRBD2 agrees at 8 bases. The CDR3 loop is CASSPRGRKETQYF. As DNA, the CDR3 is TGTGCCAGCAGCCCCCGCGGGAGGAAGGAGACCCAGTACTTC.